There are many counts of the clone carrying this T cell receptor beta chain. Its ends do not fully match the called genes, so a read error is possible. Using RNA transcripts, the TCR beta CDR3 regions were amplified. HTBI primers served in a first-round RT-PCR, which a second-round multiplex PCR followed. TCRdb ran MiXCR on the multiplex PCR reads and lists one entry per CDR3 protein. Of 20,000 to 25,000 distinct CDR3 sequences detected, approximately 48% appear once; the ten largest clones hold around 6.4%. The PBMCs had their origin in less than 13 ml of fresh peripheral blood. The data derive from a study of Graves' ophthalmopathy and Graves' hyperthyroidism. For the study at large: Ahead of any treatment, peripheral blood was obtained at the initial diagnosis.

The V gene's germline CDR1 is MDHEN and CDR2 SYDVKM. The CDR3 runs 17 residues. The chain couples TRBV28 to TRBJ2-6; D unresolved. The source of this sequence is an adult woman with stable Graves' hyperthyroidism. Sequenced material: peripheral blood. The CDR3 is CACSMVLGDSGANVLTF. The CDR3 DNA follows: TGTGCCTGCAGTATGGTCCTCGGCGACTCTGGGGCCAACGTCCTGACTTTC.